This is a list of T cell receptor beta chains from one sample in a study of metastatic and nonmetastatic thyroid tumors. TCRdb re-called the PCR reads with MiXCR. This table holds tens of thousands of clones, roughly 33% found once. The sample was tumor tissue. These receptors originate from a female donor with papillary thyroid cancer or a benign thyroid nodule (not recorded which). Some clones in this sample may be carry-over from other donors' samples. The CDR3 runs from the conserved cysteine through the conserved F or W. The D gene is left open where the match is weak. Clone size is stated in some rows and not others, as once, few, many or a class when expanded.

DNA	CDR3	D	size	V	J
TGTGCCAGCAGTGATGGTCTAGCGGTTGTAAGAGACTCCTACAATGAGCAGTTCTTC	CASSDGLAVVRDSYNEQFF	TRBD2	-	TRBV2	TRBJ2-1
TGTGCCAGCAGCTTGGACGGATATAGCAATCAGCCCCAGCATTTT	CASSLDGYSNQPQHF	-	few	TRBV6-1	TRBJ1-5
TGTGCCAGTATTCGGACAGGGGTCCCTCATTCACCCCTCCACTTT	CASIRTGVPHSPLHF	TRBD1	few	TRBV19	TRBJ1-6
TGTGCCAGCAGTTCGCAGGGGGCGTTACCCCAGGACTATGGCTACACCTTC	CASSSQGALPQDYGYTF	TRBD1	-	TRBV27	TRBJ1-2
TGTGCCAGCAGCTTAGTAGGGGGGCAGGGGGCCTCCTACGAGCAGTACTTC	CASSLVGGQGASYEQYF	TRBD1	few	TRBV7-3	TRBJ2-7
TGTGCCAGCAGTTCCACCGGGACAGGAGGTTCACCCCTCCACTTT	CASSSTGTGGSPLHF	TRBD1	few	TRBV6-1	TRBJ1-6
TGTGCCAGCAGCGAGGGGACAGGAGACACTGAAGCTTTCTTT	CASSEGTGDTEAFF	TRBD1	medium-sized	TRBV7-8	TRBJ1-1
TGTGCCAGCAGTCAAAGTTGGGAGCAGTACTTC	CASSQSWEQYF	-	-	TRBV12-3/TRBV12-4	TRBJ2-7
TGTGCCAGCAGCTGGAAGGTGAACACTGAAGCTTTCTTT	CASSWKVNTEAFF	-	-	TRBV7-2	TRBJ1-1
TGCAGTGCTAGCAAGCATTTGAGAACAGGGAGGAATGAGCAGTTCTTC	CSASKHLRTGRNEQFF	-	few	TRBV20-1	TRBJ2-1
TGTGCCAGCAGTTACTCGTCGGAGGCAGATACGCAGTATTTT	CASSYSSEADTQYF	-	-	TRBV6-2/TRBV6-3	TRBJ2-3
TGTGCCAGCAGTTTCGGGGGGGTCCAGCATTTT	CASSFGGVQHF	-	few	TRBV12-3/TRBV12-4	TRBJ1-5
TGTGCCAGCAGTGATGGGCTGAGCTATGGCTACACCTTC	CASSDGLSYGYTF	-	-	TRBV6-1	TRBJ1-2
TGTGCCAGCAGCCCCCCGGGACAGGGAGGCACAGATACGCAGTATTTT	CASSPPGQGGTDTQYF	TRBD1	-	TRBV4-2	TRBJ2-3
TGTGCCAGTAGTATAAGGCGGAGCACAGATACGCAGTATTTT	CASSIRRSTDTQYF	-	-	TRBV19	TRBJ2-3
TGTGCCACCAGTGACCCACTAAGAGGCAATCAGCCCCAGCATTTT	CATSDPLRGNQPQHF	-	-	TRBV24-1	TRBJ1-5
TGTGCCAGCAGTGAGGACAGAAGATATGGCTACACCTTC	CASSEDRRYGYTF	-	-	TRBV6-1	TRBJ1-2
TGTGCCAGCAGAACAGGGTTTAACTATGGCTACACCTTC	CASRTGFNYGYTF	-	-	TRBV6-1	TRBJ1-2
TGCGCCAGCAGGCCCCCCCGGGGCGGGGAGACCCAGTACTTC	CASRPPRGGETQYF	-	few	TRBV10-2	TRBJ2-5
TGTGCCAGCAGCAAGGAACATGGAGGGTACGGCTACACCTTC	CASSKEHGGYGYTF	-	few	TRBV5-4	TRBJ1-2
TGTGCCACCAAGAAGGGGTTCGGCACTGAAGCTTTCTTT	CATKKGFGTEAFF	-	few	TRBV24-1	TRBJ1-1
TGTGCCAGCAGCCTCGGCGGTGGGGAGACCCAGTACTTC	CASSLGGGETQYF	-	once	TRBV12-3/TRBV12-4	TRBJ2-5
TGTGCCAGCAGTTACTCGGGACAGGGGGTCTACGAGCAGTACTTC	CASSYSGQGVYEQYF	TRBD1	-	TRBV6-6	TRBJ2-7
TGTGCCAGCAGCCAAGGTAGGGGGAATGAGCAGTTCTTC	CASSQGRGNEQFF	-	few	TRBV4-2	TRBJ2-1
TGTGCCAGCAGTTTGGGACAGCCCCTTAATTCACCCCTCCACTTT	CASSLGQPLNSPLHF	TRBD1	few	TRBV27	TRBJ1-6
TGTGCCAGCAGCTTTGACGGGGTGAACACCGGGGAGCTGTTTTTT	CASSFDGVNTGELFF	-	-	TRBV7-2	TRBJ2-2
TGCAGTGCTCCCGTTGAGACCCAAGAGACCCAGTACTTC	CSAPVETQETQYF	-	-	TRBV20-1	TRBJ2-5
TGCGCCAGCAGCCAAGCTCAGGGGGTGAACACTGAAGCTTTCTTT	CASSQAQGVNTEAFF	TRBD1	-	TRBV4-1	TRBJ1-1
TGTGCCAGCACCCTCCAACTTACAGGGGGAAACGAGCAGTACTTC	CASTLQLTGGNEQYF	TRBD1	few	TRBV6-2/TRBV6-3	TRBJ2-7
TGTGCCAGCAGTTACCCGAGTTCCGGGAGCTCCTACAATGAGCAGTTCTTC	CASSYPSSGSSYNEQFF	-	-	TRBV6-2/TRBV6-3	TRBJ2-1
TGTGCCAGCAGGACTAGCGGGGAGCCAGATACGCAGTATTTT	CASRTSGEPDTQYF	TRBD2	-	TRBV6-1	TRBJ2-3
TGTGCCAGTAGTATAGTGGGCAAAGAGACCCAGTACTTC	CASSIVGKETQYF	-	few	TRBV19	TRBJ2-5
TGTGCCAGCGCCGCCGCACAGGGGGCTTGGGGCTACACCTTC	CASAAAQGAWGYTF	TRBD1	few	TRBV6-1	TRBJ1-2
TGTGCCAGCAGCCAAGAAACAAGCCCCCCGTATGGCTACACCTTC	CASSQETSPPYGYTF	-	-	TRBV3-1	TRBJ1-2
TGTGCCAGCAGTATCAGGGGGCTGAACACTGAAGCTTTCTTT	CASSIRGLNTEAFF	TRBD1	few	TRBV27	TRBJ1-1
TGCGCCAGCAGCTTTAGTCAGGTCACGAACGAGCAGTACTTC	CASSFSQVTNEQYF	-	few	TRBV5-1	TRBJ2-7
TGTGCCAGCAGCCCCGTGAAGGGGGCTTCTTACACCATATATTTT	CASSPVKGASYTIYF	TRBD1	-	TRBV11-2	TRBJ1-3
TGTGCCAGCAGTGAACTAGCGAACTACGAGCAGTACTTC	CASSELANYEQYF	-	few	TRBV6-1	TRBJ2-7
TGCAGTGCTGTTTTACTAGTTGAGCAGTACTTC	CSAVLLVEQYF	-	-	TRBV20-1	TRBJ2-7
TGTGCCTGGAGGTCGGGAGTACCGGGCGGCTACACCTTC	CAWRSGVPGGYTF	-	-	TRBV30	TRBJ1-2
TGTGCCAGCAGTGAAGGCTCCTCCGTTCTGGGCGAGCAGTACTTC	CASSEGSSVLGEQYF	-	-	TRBV6-1	TRBJ2-7
TGTGCCAGCAGCTTAGTCGGGAGTAAGGCCTACGAGCAGTACTTC	CASSLVGSKAYEQYF	-	many	TRBV11-2	TRBJ2-7
TGTGCCACCAGCAGAGATAGGGACAGGAATTCACCCCTCCACTTT	CATSRDRDRNSPLHF	TRBD1	-	TRBV15	TRBJ1-6
TGTGCCAGCAGCTTAGGGCAGTCGGAGCAGTTCTTC	CASSLGQSEQFF	-	large	TRBV7-9	TRBJ2-1
TGTGCCAGCTGTTCAGGTGGATATACTGAAGCTTTCTTT	CASCSGGYTEAFF	-	few	TRBV6-5	TRBJ1-1
TGTGCCAGCATAGGGACAGACTTCTACAATGAGCAGTTCTTC	CASIGTDFYNEQFF	TRBD1	-	TRBV6-2/TRBV6-3	TRBJ2-1
TGTGCCAGCACGCCCCCGGGAGGTCCCTACGAGCAGTACTTC	CASTPPGGPYEQYF	TRBD2	few	TRBV2	TRBJ2-7
TGTGCCAGCAGTTCAACGGACAGGGTCCATCAGCCCCAGCATTTT	CASSSTDRVHQPQHF	TRBD1	-	TRBV28	TRBJ1-5
TGTGCCAGCAGCAAGGGACAGGGCAATTCAGATACGCAGTATTTT	CASSKGQGNSDTQYF	TRBD1	-	TRBV11-3	TRBJ2-3
TGTGCCAGCAGTTCCTTACAGGGGACCTATAATTCACCCCTCCACTTT	CASSSLQGTYNSPLHF	TRBD1	many	TRBV6-1	TRBJ1-6
TGTGCCAGCAGTCTAGCGGTGGATGGGGCCAACGTCCTGACTTTC	CASSLAVDGANVLTF	TRBD2	few	TRBV3-1	TRBJ2-6
TGTGCCAGCAGCCTAGGACTGGGAGGAGTAGATACGCAGTATTTT	CASSLGLGGVDTQYF	-	-	TRBV11-3	TRBJ2-3
TGCGCCAGCAGTGCGACCGGGACTAAGCGGGGTGAGCAGTTCTTC	CASSATGTKRGEQFF	TRBD2	few	TRBV10-1	TRBJ2-1
TGTGCCAGCTCTGGTCTAAGGGGATCAGATACGCAGTATTTT	CASSGLRGSDTQYF	-	few	TRBV6-2/TRBV6-3	TRBJ2-3
TGCAGCGTTGAATATTGGTGGCAGGGGGCTTGGAGCTATGGCTACACCTTC	CSVEYWWQGAWSYGYTF	TRBD1	-	TRBV29-1	TRBJ1-2
TGTGCCAGCAGTTACTCGCCTGGCGGACTACTTTCCTACGAGCAGTACTTC	CASSYSPGGLLSYEQYF	-	-	TRBV6-5	TRBJ2-7
TGTGCCAGCAGTCAGAAGCGCGGCGAGCAGTACTTC	CASSQKRGEQYF	-	-	TRBV6-1	TRBJ2-7
TGTGCCAGCAGTTACCGGACAGCCGATGGCTACACCTTC	CASSYRTADGYTF	-	few	TRBV6-5	TRBJ1-2
TGTGCCAGCAGCCCATACGGGGAAAGTAGTCGAAACACTGAAGCTTTCTTT	CASSPYGESSRNTEAFF	-	few	TRBV6-6	TRBJ1-1
TGCGCCAGCAGCTCCCTGGGACAGGGGGCAACTGAAGCTTTCTTT	CASSSLGQGATEAFF	TRBD1	-	TRBV5-1	TRBJ1-1